The clone carrying this TCR beta chain has a handful of counts. V gave up 4 bases and J gave up 6 bases, with 10 bases separating them. Germline loops: CDR1 SNHLY, CDR2 FYNNEI. The CDR3 totals 12 residues. The data originate from a study of blood T cells in healthy people across ages. It was with a sample-barcoded 5' primer and a J-beta primer mix that a second PCR of roughly 7 to 12 cycles was run. TCRdb redid the calling of the 5' RACE reads with MiXCR, one entry per CDR3 protein. The sample yields roughly 560,000 distinct CDR3 sequences, 24% seen once. Another study also made use of these data, one on T cells of mothers and their children.

Sequencing used blood. This sequence was found in a boy between 10 and 17 years old in good health. The rearrangement uses TRBV2 and TRBJ2-7; D unresolved. The CDR3 spells CASSVILSEQYF. CDR3 nucleotide sequence: TGTGCCAGCAGTGTTATACTCTCCGAGCAGTACTTC.